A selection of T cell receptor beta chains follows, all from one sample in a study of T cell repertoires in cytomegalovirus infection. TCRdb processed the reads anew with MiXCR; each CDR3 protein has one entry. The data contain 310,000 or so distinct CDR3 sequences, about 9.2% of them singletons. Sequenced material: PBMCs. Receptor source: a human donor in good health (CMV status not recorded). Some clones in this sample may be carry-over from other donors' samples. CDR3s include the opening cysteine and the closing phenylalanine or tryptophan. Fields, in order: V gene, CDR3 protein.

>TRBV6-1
CASSSRGARATQYF
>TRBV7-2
CASSFDSLEAFF
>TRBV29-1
CSVDGGLSQFF
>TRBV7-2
CASSTRQVVSTAEAFF
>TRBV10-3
CAISESQPGYTF
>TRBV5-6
CASSLEGARVNLF
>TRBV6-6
CASLLDREAFF
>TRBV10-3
CAIKDYGYTF
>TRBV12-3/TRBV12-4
CASSPSRVNTEAFF
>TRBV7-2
CASSFGLALNEQFF
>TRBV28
CASSWDRVSDTQYF
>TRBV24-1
CATSDLTGDVETQYF
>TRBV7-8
CASSLGLSMEIGYTF
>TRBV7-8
CASSARTGVLPELFF
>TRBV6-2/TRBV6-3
CASSYGKAADTQYF
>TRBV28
CASSLSPGGNGCTF
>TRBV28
CATRQGGGSSTDTQYF
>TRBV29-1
CSVAKRGGSYNEQFF
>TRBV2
CAIRQGARGYTF
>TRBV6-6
CASSYSWGGNTGELFF
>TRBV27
CASSPTDSDGEQYF
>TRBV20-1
CSARGRISYNEQFF
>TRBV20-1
CSATPGDRVTDTQYF
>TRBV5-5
CVSIGITGYTF
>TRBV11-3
CASSLVAKDGELFF
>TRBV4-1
CASSDFEGTEAFF
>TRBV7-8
CASSLASGRIYEQYF